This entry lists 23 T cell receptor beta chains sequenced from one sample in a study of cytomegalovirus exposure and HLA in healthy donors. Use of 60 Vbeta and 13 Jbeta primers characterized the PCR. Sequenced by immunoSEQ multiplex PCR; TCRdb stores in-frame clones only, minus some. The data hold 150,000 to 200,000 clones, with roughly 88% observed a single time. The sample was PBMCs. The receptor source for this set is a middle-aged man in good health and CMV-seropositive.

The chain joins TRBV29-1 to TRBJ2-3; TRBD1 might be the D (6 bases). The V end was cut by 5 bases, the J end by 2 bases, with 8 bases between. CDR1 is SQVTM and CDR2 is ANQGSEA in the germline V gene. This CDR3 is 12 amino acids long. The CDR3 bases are TGCAGCGTTAGGGGGTACACAGATACGCAGTATTTT. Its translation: CSVRGYTDTQYF.

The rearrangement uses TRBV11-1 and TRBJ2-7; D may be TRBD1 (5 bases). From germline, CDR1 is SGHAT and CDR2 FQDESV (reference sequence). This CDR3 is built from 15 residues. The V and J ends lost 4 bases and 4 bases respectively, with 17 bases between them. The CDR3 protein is CASSSTGVNGYEQYF. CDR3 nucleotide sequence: TGTGCCAGCAGCTCCACAGGAGTAAATGGATACGAGCAGTACTTC.

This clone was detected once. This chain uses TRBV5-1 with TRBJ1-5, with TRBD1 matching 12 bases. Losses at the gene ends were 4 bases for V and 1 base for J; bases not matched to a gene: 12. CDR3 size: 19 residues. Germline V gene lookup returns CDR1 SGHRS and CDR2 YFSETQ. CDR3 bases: TGCGCCAGCAGCGTGGCGGGACAGGGGGCCGAATCCAGCAATCAGCCCCAGCATTTT. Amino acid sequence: CASSVAGQGAESSNQPQHF. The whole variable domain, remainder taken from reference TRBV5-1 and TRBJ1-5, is KAGVTQTPRYLIKTRGQQVTLSCSPISGHRSVSWYQQTPGQGLQFLFEYFSETQRNKGNFPGRFSGRQFSNSRSEMNVSTLELGDSALYLCASSVAGQGAESSNQPQHFGDGTRLSIL.

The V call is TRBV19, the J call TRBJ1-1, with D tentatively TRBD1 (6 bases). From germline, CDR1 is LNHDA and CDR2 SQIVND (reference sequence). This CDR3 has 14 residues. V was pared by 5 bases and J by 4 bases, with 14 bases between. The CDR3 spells CASSPRQGSTEAFF. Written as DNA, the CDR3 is TGTGCCAGTAGTCCCCGCCAGGGGAGCACTGAAGCTTTCTTT.

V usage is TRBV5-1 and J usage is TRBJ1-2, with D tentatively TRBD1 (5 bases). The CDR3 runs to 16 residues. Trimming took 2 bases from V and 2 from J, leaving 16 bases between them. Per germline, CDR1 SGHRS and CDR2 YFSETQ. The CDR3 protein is CASSFGGLGPNYGYTF. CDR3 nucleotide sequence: TGCGCCAGCAGCTTTGGGGGGTTGGGACCCAACTATGGCTACACCTTC.

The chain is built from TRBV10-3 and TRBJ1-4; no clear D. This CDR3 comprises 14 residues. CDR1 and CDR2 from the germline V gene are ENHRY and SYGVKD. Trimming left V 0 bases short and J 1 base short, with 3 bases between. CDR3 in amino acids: CAISESQTNEKLFF. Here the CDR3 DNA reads TGTGCCATCAGTGAGTCCCAAACTAATGAAAAACTGTTTTTT.

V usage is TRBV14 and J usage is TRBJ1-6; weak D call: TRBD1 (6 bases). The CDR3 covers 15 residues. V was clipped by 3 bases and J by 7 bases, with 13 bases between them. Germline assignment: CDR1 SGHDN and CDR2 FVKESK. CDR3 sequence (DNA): TGTGCCAGCAGCCAGCAGGGCAGGGGCAATTCACCCCTCCACTTT. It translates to CASSQQGRGNSPLHF. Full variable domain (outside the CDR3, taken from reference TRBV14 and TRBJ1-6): EAGVTQFPSHSVIEKGQTVTLRCDPISGHDNLYWYRRVMGKEIKFLLHFVKESKQDESGMPNNRFLAERTGGTYSTLKVQPAELEDSGVYFCASSQQGRGNSPLHFGNGTRLTVT.

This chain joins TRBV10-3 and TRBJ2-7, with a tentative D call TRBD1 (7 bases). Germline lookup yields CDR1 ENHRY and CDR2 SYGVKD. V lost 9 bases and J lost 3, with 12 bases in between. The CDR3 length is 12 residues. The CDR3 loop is CAIGGTVYEQYF. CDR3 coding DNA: TGTGCCATAGGCGGGACAGTCTACGAGCAGTACTTC.

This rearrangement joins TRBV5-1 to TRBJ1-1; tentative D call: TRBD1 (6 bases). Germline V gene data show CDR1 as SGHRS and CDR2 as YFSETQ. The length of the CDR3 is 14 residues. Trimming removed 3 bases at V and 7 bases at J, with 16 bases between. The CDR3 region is CASSSGTPVDEAFF. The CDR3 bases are TGCGCCAGCAGCTCCGGGACACCCGTTGATGAAGCTTTCTTT.

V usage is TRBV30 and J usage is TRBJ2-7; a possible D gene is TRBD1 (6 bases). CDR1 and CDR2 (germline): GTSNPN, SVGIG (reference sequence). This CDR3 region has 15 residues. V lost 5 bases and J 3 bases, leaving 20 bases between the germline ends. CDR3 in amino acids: CAWSTPGTPIYEQYV. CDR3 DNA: TGTGCCTGGTCTACTCCCGGGACACCCATCTACGAGCAGTACGTC.

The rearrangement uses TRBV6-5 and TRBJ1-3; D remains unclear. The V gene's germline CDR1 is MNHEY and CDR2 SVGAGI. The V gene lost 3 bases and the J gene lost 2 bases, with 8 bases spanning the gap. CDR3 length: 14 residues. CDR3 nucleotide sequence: TGTGCCAGCAGTTATGACACAGCTGGAAACACCATATATTTT. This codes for CASSYDTAGNTIYF.

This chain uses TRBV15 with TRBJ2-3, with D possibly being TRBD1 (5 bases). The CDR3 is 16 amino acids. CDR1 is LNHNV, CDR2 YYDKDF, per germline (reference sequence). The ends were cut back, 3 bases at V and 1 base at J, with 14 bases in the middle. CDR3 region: CATSRERGRGTDTQYF. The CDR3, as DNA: TGTGCCACCAGCAGGGAAAGGGGCAGGGGCACAGATACGCAGTATTTT.

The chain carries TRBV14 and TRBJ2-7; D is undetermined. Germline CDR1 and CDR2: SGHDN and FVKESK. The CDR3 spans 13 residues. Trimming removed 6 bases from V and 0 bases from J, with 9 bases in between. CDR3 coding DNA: TGTGCCAGCAGTGCCGTGAGCTCCTACGAGCAGTACTTC. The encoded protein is CASSAVSSYEQYF. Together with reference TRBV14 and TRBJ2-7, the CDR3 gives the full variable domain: EAGVTQFPSHSVIEKGQTVTLRCDPISGHDNLYWYRRVMGKEIKFLLHFVKESKQDESGMPNNRFLAERTGGTYSTLKVQPAELEDSGVYFCASSAVSSYEQYFGPGTRLTVT.

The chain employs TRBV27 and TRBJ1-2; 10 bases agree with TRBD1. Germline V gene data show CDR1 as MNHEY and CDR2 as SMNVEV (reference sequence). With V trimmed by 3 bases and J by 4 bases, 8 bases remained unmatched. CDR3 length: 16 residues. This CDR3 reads CASSFWTGGIFYGYTF. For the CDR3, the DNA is TGTGCCAGCAGTTTTTGGACAGGGGGGATTTTCTATGGCTACACCTTC.

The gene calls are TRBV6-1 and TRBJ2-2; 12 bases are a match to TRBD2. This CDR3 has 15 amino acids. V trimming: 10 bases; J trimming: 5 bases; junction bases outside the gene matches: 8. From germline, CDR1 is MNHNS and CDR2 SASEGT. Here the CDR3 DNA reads TGTGCCACCTCTAGCGGGGGGGCCGGAACCGGGGAGCTGTTTTTT. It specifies CATSSGGAGTGELFF.

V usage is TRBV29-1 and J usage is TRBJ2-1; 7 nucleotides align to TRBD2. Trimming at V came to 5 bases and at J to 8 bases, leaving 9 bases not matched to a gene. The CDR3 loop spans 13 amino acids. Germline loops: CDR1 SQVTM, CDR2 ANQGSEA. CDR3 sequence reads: CSVNQRGGDEQFF. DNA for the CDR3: TGCAGCGTTAACCAGCGGGGCGGGGATGAGCAGTTCTTC.

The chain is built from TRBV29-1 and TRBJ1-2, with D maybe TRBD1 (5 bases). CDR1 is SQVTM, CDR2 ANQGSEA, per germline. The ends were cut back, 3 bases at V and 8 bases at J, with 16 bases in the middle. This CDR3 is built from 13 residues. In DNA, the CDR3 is TGCAGCGTTGAGGGGCAGGCCCTTGACGGCTACACCTTC. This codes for CSVEGQALDGYTF. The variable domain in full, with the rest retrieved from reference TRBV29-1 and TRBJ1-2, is SAVISQKPSRDICQRGTSLTIQCQVDSQVTMMFWYRQQPGQSLTLIATANQGSEATYESGFVIDKFPISRPNLTFSTLTVSNMSPEDSSIYLCSVEGQALDGYTFGSGTRLTVV.

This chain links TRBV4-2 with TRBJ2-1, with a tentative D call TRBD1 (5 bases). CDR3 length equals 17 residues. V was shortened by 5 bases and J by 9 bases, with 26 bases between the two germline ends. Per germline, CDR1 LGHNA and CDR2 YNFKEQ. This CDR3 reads CASSSQTKGIAGSEQFF. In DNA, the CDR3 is TGTGCCAGCAGCTCCCAGACCAAGGGGATAGCAGGAAGTGAGCAGTTCTTC.

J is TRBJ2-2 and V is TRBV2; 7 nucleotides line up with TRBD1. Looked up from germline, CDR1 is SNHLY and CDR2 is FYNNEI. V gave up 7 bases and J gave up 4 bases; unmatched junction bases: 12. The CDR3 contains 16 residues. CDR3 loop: CASNPHTGAGTGELFF. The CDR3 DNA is TGTGCCAGCAACCCCCACACAGGGGCGGGCACCGGGGAGCTGTTTTTT.

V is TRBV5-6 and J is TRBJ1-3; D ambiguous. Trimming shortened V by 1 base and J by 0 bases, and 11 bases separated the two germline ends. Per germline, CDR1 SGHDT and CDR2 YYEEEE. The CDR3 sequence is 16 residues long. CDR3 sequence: CASSLSPGLSGNTIYF. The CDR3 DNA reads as TGTGCCAGCAGCTTGTCCCCAGGACTCTCTGGAAACACCATATATTTT.

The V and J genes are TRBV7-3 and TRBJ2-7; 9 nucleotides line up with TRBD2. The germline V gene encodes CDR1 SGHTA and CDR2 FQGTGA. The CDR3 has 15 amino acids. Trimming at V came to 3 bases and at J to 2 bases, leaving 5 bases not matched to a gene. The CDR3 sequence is CASSLLAGETYEQYF. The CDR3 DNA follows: TGTGCCAGCAGCTTGTTAGCGGGGGAGACCTACGAGCAGTACTTC.

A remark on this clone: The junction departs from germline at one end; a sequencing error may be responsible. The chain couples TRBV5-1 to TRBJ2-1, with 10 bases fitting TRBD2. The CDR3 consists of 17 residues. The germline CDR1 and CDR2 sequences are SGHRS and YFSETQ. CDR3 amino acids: CASSSRVAGGSSNEQFF. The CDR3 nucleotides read TGCGCCAGCAGCTCCCGGGTAGCGGGAGGATCCTCCAATGAGCAGTTCTTC. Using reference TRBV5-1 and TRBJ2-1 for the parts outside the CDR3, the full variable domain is KAGVTQTPRYLIKTRGQQVTLSCSPISGHRSVSWYQQTPGQGLQFLFEYFSETQRNKGNFPGRFSGRQFSNSRSEMNVSTLELGDSALYLCASSSRVAGGSSNEQFFGPGTRLTVL.

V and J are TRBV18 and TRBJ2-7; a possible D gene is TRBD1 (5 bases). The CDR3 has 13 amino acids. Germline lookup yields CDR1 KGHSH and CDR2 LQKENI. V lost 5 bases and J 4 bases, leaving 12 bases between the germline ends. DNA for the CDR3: TGTGCCAGCTCAGACCAGGGCGGATACGAGCAGTACGTC. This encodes CASSDQGGYEQYV.